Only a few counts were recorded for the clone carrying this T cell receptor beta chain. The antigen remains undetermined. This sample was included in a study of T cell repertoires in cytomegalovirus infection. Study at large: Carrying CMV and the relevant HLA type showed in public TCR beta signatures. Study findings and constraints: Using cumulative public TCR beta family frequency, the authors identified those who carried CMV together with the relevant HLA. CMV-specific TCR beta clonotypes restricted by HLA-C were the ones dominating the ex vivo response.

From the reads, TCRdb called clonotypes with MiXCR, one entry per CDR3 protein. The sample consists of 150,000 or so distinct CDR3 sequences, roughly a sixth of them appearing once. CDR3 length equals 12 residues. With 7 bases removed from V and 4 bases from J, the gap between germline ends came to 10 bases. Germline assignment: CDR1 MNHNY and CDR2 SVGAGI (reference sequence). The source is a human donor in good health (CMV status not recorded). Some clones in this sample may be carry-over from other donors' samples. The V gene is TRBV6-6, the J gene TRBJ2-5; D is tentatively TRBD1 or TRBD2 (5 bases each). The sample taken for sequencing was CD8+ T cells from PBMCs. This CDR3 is CASKPGAETQYF. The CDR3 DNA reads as TGTGCCAGCAAACCCGGGGCAGAGACCCAGTACTTC.